This T cell receptor (beta chain) originates from a study of blood T cell repertoires in COVID-19. Study-level information: The analysed material was cDNA or gDNA that came from T cells, B-cell-depleted T cells, or PBMCs.

The CDR3 sequence is 19 residues long. Trimming took off 1 base at V and 4 bases at J, with 24 bases between the two ends. Per the germline V gene, CDR1 is SGHRS and CDR2 is YFSETQ. TCRdb's table, derived via immunoSEQ multiplex PCR, lists solely in-frame clones and lacks some. The sample carries some 14,000 clones, more than 70% recorded once. Sequencing was done on a sample of peripheral blood. The TCR comes from a man between 70 and 80 years old with acute or convalescent COVID-19. The genes are TRBV5-1 and TRBJ2-1; weak D call: TRBD1 (6 bases). CDR3 in DNA: TGCGCCAGCAGCTTGTGGGGGCTTGACGGTATCTCAGGTTACAATGAGCAGTTCTTC. Translating it yields CASSLWGLDGISGYNEQFF. The full variable domain, rest sourced from reference TRBV5-1 and TRBJ2-1, is KAGVTQTPRYLIKTRGQQVTLSCSPISGHRSVSWYQQTPGQGLQFLFEYFSETQRNKGNFPGRFSGRQFSNSRSEMNVSTLELGDSALYLCASSLWGLDGISGYNEQFFGPGTRLTVL.